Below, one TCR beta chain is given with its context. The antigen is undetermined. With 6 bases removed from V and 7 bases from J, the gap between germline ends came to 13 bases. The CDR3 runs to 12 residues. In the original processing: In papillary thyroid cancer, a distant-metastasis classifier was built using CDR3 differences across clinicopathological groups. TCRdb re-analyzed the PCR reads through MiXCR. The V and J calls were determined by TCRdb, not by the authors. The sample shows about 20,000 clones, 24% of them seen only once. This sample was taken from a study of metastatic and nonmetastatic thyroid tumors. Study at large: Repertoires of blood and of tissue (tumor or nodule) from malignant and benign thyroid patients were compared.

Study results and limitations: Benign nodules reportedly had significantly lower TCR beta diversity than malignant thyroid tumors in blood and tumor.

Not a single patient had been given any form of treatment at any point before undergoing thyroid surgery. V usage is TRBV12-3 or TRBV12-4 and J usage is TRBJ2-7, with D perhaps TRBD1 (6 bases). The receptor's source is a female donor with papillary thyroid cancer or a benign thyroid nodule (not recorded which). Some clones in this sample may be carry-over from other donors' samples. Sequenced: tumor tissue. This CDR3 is CASSPGVREQYF. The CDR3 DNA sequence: TGTGCCAGCAGCCCAGGGGTGAGAGAGCAGTACTTC.